The subject of this entry is one T cell receptor (beta chain). The sample originates from a study of blood T cell repertoires in COVID-19. V lost 3 bases to trimming and J lost 1 base; unmatched junction nucleotides: 5. CDR3 size: 16 residues. Germline-derived CDR1 and CDR2 are SGHTA and FQGNSA. Methods used by the authors: Estimates of nucleated cell counts were drawn from the amplification of reference gene primers. The table came from immunoSEQ multiplex PCR; TCRdb's copy has only in-frame clones and leaves some out. V and J calls and clone size follow that table, whereas D and trimming were derived from the DNA. The sample lists about 520,000 clones, 70% to 90% occurring once.

V and J are TRBV7-2 and TRBJ2-7, with 11 bases fitting TRBD2. The origin of this receptor is a human donor in a cohort sampled during active COVID-19. Sequenced material: peripheral blood. This chain's CDR3 is CASSLTSGEYSYEQYF. The CDR3 DNA sequence: TGTGCCAGCAGCTTGACTAGCGGGGAGTATTCCTACGAGCAGTACTTC.